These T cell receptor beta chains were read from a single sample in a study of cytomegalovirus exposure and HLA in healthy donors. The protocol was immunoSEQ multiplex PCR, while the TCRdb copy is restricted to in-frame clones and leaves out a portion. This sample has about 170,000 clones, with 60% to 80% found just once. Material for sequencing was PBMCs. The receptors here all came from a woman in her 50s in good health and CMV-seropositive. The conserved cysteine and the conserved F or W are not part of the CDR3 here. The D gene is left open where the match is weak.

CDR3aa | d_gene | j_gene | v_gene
ASSWDFNTGELF | . | TRBJ2-2 | TRBV7-8
ASSEGAIRTYVSTDTQY | . | TRBJ2-3 | TRBV2
ASSLIGSGNEQY | . | TRBJ2-7 | TRBV7-9
ASSPYIRDSGYT | . | TRBJ1-2 | TRBV4-1
ASSYSWREGPYEQY | TRBD2 | TRBJ2-7 | TRBV6-5
ASSTSGHLGAF | . | TRBJ1-1 | TRBV18
ASSVVDSAVPTEAF | . | TRBJ1-1 | TRBV9
ASRAYQETQY | . | TRBJ2-5 | TRBV27
ASSVAGTGYEQY | TRBD1 | TRBJ2-7 | TRBV9
ASSEGLAGAPSSYEQY | TRBD2 | TRBJ2-7 | TRBV6-1
ASSENRGQSNYGYT | TRBD1 | TRBJ1-2 | TRBV18
ASSLAAPAGEAF | . | TRBJ1-1 | TRBV5-4
ASSSGANEQY | . | TRBJ2-7 | TRBV30
ASTFGTGYTYEQY | TRBD1 | TRBJ2-7 | TRBV27
ASSFGGRNYNEQF | TRBD2 | TRBJ2-1 | TRBV7-9
ASSRLAKEETQY | TRBD2 | TRBJ2-5 | TRBV18
ASSIPGTYTEAF | . | TRBJ1-1 | TRBV5-4